This TCR beta chain was retrieved from a study of cytomegalovirus exposure and HLA in healthy donors. About the study: A previous analysis identified about 110 million unique TCR beta sequences derived from some 170 million T cells. Genotyping showed 70% to 90% of hundreds of donors falling in the Caucasian-associated ancestry cluster. Study-wide points: Compared with the roughly 670-donor mean, an Asian-associated ancestry cluster reportedly had fewer N-insertions, according to a later analysis.

PCR used 60 Vbeta primers and 13 Jbeta primers. Original methodology: Later work found 80 million or so unique TCR beta chains, with some 11 million shared. Some clones are missing from TCRdb's copy, which holds only in-frame ones; the method was immunoSEQ multiplex PCR. The D gene and trimming were derived from the DNA, and the V and J assignments and clone size from that table. The sample has about 110,000 clones; roughly 82% are singletons. The CDR3 is 15 amino acids. Trimming took 2 bases from V and 0 from J; bases not matched to a gene: 2. Germline assignment: CDR1 MNHEY and CDR2 SVGAGI. This clone was detected once. What it binds is unknown.

The sample comprised PBMCs. This chain uses TRBV6-5 with TRBJ1-1, with TRBD1 identical over 8 bases. This sequence was found in a middle-aged man in good health and CMV-seronegative. CDR3 DNA sequence: TGTGCCAGCAGTTACGGACAGGGAGTGAACACTGAAGCTTTCTTT. Residues: CASSYGQGVNTEAFF.